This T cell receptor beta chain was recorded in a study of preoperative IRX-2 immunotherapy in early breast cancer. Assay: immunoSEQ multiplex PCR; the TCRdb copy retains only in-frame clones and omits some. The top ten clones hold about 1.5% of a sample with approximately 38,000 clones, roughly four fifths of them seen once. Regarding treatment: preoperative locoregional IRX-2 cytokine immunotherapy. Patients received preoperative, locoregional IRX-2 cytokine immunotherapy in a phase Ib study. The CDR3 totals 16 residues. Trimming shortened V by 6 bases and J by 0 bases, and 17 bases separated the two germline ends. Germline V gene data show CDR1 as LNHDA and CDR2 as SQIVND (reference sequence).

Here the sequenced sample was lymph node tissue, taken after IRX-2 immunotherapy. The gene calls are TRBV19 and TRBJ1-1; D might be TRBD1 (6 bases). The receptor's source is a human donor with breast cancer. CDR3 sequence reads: CASSMKTGAMNTEAFF. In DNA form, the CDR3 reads TGTGCCAGTAGCATGAAGACAGGAGCGATGAACACTGAAGCTTTCTTT.